These 7 T cell receptor beta chains were all obtained from the same sample, sequenced in a study of T-cell reconstitution after alpha-beta-depleted transplantation in children. Molecular barcoding with unique molecular identifiers was used for the TCRbeta library. A single record per CDR3 protein comes from TCRdb applying MiXCR to the PCR reads. The sample lists about 27,000 distinct CDR3 sequences, roughly 6% occurring once. Source: PBMCs, mostly from graft donor cells, taken 180 days after TCRalphabeta/CD19-depleted stem cell transplant. The source is a male patient between 5 and 17 years old who had a stem cell transplant for acute myeloid leukemia, so the T cells may come from the graft donor.

This clonotype was seen ten or more times. V and J are TRBV3-1 and TRBJ1-6; 7 nucleotides line up with TRBD1. Germline-derived CDR1 and CDR2 are LGHDT and YNNKEL (reference sequence). Trimming at V came to 6 bases and at J to 10 bases, leaving 12 bases not matched to a gene. The CDR3 is 15 amino acids. In nucleotides, the CDR3 is TGTGCCAGCAGTGATGGACAGGCCTTAGGATCACCCCTCCACTTT. Residues: CASSDGQALGSPLHF.

This clonotype was detected many times. The chain couples TRBV2 to TRBJ1-6; no clear D gene. V lost 3 bases to trimming and J lost 7 bases, with 7 bases between them. In germline, CDR1 is SNHLY, CDR2 FYNNEI. CDR3 length: 13 residues. The CDR3 protein is CASSDRTNSPLHF. In DNA, the CDR3 is TGTGCCAGCAGTGACAGGACCAATTCACCCCTCCACTTT.

This clonotype was picked up many times. The chain carries TRBV18 and TRBJ2-1, with TRBD2 as a possible D gene (6 bases). V lost 4 bases and J lost 5, with 15 bases in between. Germline V CDR1 and CDR2: KGHSH, LQKENI. This CDR3 is 15 amino acids long. The DNA for the CDR3 is TGTGCCAGCTCACAGGTGCGGGGAAGAAACAATGAGCAGTTCTTC. This sequence encodes CASSQVRGRNNEQFF.

Sample share makes this clonotype medium-sized. The chain combines TRBV20-1 with TRBJ2-5; D remains unclear. CDR1 DFQATT and CDR2 SNEGSKA come from the germline V gene (reference sequence). The CDR3 is 16 residues long. V was trimmed by 1 base and J by 4 bases, leaving 19 bases between them. The CDR3 sequence is CSARGGPGGTRETQYF. CDR3 nucleotides: TGCAGTGCTAGAGGAGGACCAGGCGGCACAAGAGAGACCCAGTACTTC.

This clonotype was counted at least ten times. The chain has TRBV10-2 and TRBJ2-7, with TRBD1 identical over 7 bases. The CDR3 runs 12 residues. Germline V gene sequence: CDR1 WSHSY, CDR2 SAAADI. The V gene end was trimmed by 2 bases and the J gene end by 7 bases; junction bases not matched to a gene: 2. Here the CDR3 reads CASSETGEEQYV. Written as DNA, the CDR3 is TGCGCCAGCAGTGAGACAGGGGAGGAGCAGTACGTC.

This clonotype was seen at least ten times. V is TRBV9 and J is TRBJ2-1; 10 positions agree with TRBD2. Germline-derived CDR1 and CDR2 are SGDLS and YYNGEE. This CDR3 region has 15 residues. The J segment lost 6 bases and the V segment lost 3 bases, leaving 6 bases of the junction unmatched. Written as DNA, the CDR3 is TGTGCCAGCAGCGCGAAAAGCGGGAGGGCCAATGAGCAGTTCTTC. Residues: CASSAKSGRANEQFF. The variable domain in full, completed from reference TRBV9 and TRBJ2-1, reads DSGVTQTPKHLITATGQRVTLRCSPRSGDLSVYWYQQSLDQGLQFLIQYYNGEERAKGNILERFSAQQFPDLHSELNLSSLELGDSALYFCASSAKSGRANEQFFGPGTRLTVL.

This clonotype was seen many times. The chain has TRBV2 and TRBJ1-1; D is undetermined. There are 13 residues in the CDR3. Trimming shortened V by 4 bases and J by 1 base, and 7 bases separated the two germline ends. The germline CDR1 and CDR2 sequences are SNHLY and FYNNEI. The CDR3 sequence: CASSVKENTEAFF. The CDR3 DNA reads TGTGCCAGCAGTGTAAAGGAGAACACTGAAGCTTTCTTT.